This T cell receptor beta chain is from a study of shared clonotypes between healthy human individuals. Profiled with immunoSEQ multiplex PCR; TCRdb holds only in-frame clones, not every one. The sample lists over a million clones; roughly 74% were seen once. Losses at the gene ends were 9 bases for V and 5 bases for J; bases not matched to a gene: 15. Per germline, CDR1 LNHDA and CDR2 SQIVND (reference sequence). This CDR3 spans 16 amino acids. This clonotype was obtained from a young man in good health. Some clones in this sample may be carry-over from other donors' samples. The chain joins TRBV19 to TRBJ1-1; 10 nucleotides match TRBD1. Material: memory CD4+ T cells from PBMCs. Subset defined: CD45RA-negative fraction. CDR3 amino acids: CASRFKSGTGDTEAFF. The CDR3 nucleotides are TGTGCCAGCCGTTTCAAATCCGGGACAGGGGATACTGAAGCTTTCTTT. Full variable domain (remainder filled in from reference TRBV19 and TRBJ1-1): DGGITQSPKYLFRKEGQNVTLSCEQNLNHDAMYWYRQDPGQGLRLIYYSQIVNDFQKGDIAEGYSVSREKKESFPLTVTSAQKNPTAFYLCASRFKSGTGDTEAFFGQGTRLTVV.